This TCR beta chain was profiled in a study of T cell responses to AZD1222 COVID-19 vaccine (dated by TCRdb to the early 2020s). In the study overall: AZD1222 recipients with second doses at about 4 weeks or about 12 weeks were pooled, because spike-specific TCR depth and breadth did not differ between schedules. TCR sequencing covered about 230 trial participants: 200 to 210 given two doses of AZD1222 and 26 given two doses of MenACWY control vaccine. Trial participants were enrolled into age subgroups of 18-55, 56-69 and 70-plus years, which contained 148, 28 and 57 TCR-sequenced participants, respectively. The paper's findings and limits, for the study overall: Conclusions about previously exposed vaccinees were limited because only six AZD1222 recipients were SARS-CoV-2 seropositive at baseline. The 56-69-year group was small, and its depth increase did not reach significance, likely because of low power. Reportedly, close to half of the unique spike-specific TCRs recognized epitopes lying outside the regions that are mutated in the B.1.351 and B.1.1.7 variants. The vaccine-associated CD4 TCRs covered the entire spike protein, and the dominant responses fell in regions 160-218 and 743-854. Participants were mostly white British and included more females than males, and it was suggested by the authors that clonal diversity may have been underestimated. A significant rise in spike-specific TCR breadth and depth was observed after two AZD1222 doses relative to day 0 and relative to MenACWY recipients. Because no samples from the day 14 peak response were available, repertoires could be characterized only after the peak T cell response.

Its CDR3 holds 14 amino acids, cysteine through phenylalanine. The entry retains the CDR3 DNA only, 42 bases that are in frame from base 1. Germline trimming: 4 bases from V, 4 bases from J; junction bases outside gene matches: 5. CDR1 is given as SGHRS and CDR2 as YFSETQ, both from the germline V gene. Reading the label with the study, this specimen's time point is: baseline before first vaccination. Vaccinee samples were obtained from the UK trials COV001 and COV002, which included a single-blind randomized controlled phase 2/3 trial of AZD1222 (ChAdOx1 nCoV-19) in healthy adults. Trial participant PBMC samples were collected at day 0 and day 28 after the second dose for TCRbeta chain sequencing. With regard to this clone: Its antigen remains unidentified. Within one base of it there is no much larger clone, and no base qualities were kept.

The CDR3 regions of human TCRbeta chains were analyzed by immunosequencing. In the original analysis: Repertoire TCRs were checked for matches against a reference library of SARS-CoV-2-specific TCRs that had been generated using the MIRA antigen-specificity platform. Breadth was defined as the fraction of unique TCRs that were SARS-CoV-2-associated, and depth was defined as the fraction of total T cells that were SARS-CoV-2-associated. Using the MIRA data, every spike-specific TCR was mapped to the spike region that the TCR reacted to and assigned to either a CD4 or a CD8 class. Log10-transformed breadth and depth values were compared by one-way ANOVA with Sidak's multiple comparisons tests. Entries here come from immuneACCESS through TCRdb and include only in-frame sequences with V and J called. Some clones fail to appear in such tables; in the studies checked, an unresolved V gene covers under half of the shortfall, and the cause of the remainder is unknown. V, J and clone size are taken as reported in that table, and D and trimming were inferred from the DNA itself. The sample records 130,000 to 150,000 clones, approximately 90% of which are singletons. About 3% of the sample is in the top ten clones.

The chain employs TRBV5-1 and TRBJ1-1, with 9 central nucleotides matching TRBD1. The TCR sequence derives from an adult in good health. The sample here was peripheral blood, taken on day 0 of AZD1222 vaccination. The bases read TGCGCCAGCAGCCCGGGGACAGGGACCACTGAAGCTTTCTTT. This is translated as CASSPGTGTTEAFF.